What follows describes a single T cell receptor beta chain. Its antigen remains unidentified. This entry is derived from a study of cytomegalovirus exposure and HLA in healthy donors. Whole-study context: The same platform was used for the roughly 120 validation repertoires as for the approximately 670 first-cohort repertoires, as reported in a later analysis.

General study findings and limits: Clusters of TCRs from the first cohort tended to co-occur in the roughly 120 validation repertoires (as a later analysis found). Cytomegalovirus-associated status was assigned to some 160 TCR beta chains.

An approximately 120-subject validation cohort, separate from the roughly 700-subject first cohort, supplied the donors. CDR3 length: 11 amino acids. Germline V CDR1 and CDR2: MNHNS, SASEGT. Sequencing was performed with immunoSEQ multiplex PCR; in TCRdb, only in-frame clones are kept and a portion is missing. Of 60,000 to 85,000 clones in the sample, 85% to 95% were seen once. Sequencing was done on a sample of PBMCs. This TCR came from a man between 18 and 29 years old in good health and CMV-seropositive. The chain is built from TRBV6-1 and TRBJ2-7; D is unresolved. The CDR3 DNA follows: TGTGCTAGTCAATCCTCCTACGAGCAGTACTTC. It translates to CASQSSYEQYF.